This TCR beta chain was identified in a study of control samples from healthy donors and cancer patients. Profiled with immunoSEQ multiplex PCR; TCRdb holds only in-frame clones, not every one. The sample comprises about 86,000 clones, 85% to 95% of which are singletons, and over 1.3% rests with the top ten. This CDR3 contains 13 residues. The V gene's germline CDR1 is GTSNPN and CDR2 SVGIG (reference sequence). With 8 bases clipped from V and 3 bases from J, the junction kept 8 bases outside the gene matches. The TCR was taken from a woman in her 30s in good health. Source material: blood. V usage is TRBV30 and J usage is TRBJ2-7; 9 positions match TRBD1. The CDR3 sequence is CAGTRDRVYEQYF. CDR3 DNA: TGTGCCGGAACCCGGGACAGGGTCTACGAGCAGTACTTC.